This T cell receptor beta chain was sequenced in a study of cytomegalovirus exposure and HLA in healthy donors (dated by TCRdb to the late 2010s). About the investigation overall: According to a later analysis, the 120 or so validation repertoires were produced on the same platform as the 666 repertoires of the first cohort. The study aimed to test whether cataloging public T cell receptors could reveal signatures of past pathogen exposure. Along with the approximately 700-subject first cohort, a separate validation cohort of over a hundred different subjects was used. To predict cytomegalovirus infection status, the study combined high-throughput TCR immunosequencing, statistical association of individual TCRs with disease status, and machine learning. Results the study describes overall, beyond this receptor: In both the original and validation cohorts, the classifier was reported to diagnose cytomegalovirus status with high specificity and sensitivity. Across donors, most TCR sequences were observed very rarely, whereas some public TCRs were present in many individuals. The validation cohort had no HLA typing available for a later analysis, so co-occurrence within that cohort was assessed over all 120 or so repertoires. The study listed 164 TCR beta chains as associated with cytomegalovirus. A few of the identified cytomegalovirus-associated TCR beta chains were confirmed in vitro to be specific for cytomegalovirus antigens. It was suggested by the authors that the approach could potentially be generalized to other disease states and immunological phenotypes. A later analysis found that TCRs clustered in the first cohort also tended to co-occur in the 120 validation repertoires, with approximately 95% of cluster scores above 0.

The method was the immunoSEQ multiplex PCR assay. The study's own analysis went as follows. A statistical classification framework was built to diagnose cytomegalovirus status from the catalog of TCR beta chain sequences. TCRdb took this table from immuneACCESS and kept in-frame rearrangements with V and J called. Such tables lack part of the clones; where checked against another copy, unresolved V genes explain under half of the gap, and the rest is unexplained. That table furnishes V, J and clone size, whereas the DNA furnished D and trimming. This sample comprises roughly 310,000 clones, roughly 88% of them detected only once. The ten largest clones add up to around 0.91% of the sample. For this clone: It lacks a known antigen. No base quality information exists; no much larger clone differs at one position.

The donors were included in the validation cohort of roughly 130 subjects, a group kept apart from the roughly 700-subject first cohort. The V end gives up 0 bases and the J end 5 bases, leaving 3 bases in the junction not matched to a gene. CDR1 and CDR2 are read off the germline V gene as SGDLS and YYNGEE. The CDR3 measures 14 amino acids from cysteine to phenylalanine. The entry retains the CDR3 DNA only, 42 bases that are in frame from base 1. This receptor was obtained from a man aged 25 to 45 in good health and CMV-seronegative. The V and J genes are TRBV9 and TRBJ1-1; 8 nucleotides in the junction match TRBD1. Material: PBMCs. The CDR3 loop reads CASSVDDRGTEAFF. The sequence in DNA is TGTGCCAGCAGCGTAGATGACAGGGGTACTGAAGCTTTCTTT.